One and the same sample provided the 32 T cell receptor beta chains below, sequenced in a study of control samples from healthy donors and cancer patients. Only in-frame clones appear in the TCRdb table, and some are missing; sequencing was by immunoSEQ multiplex PCR. The sample carries about 150,000 clones, about 91% recorded once. Sequencing was done on a sample of blood. These receptors were taken from a woman aged 35 to 49 in good health.

The chain employs TRBV4-1 and TRBJ1-1; D gene unclear. V gave up 4 bases and J gave up 4 bases, with 7 bases separating them. CDR1 and CDR2 from the germline V gene are MGHRA and YSYEKL. CDR3 length equals 12 residues. The DNA for the CDR3 is TGCGCCAGCAGCCCACGGGGCACTGAAGCTTTCTTT. Its protein is CASSPRGTEAFF.

This chain links TRBV12-3 or TRBV12-4 with TRBJ2-1; 9 positions agree with TRBD2. CDR3 length: 13 amino acids. V lost 8 bases and J lost 6; bases outside the gene matches: 5. CDR3 sequence reads: CASGTSTINEQFF. The CDR3 DNA follows: TGTGCCAGCGGGACTAGCACCATCAATGAGCAGTTCTTC.

V is TRBV5-1 and J is TRBJ1-4; D not certain. The CDR3 is made up of 16 amino acids. Germline CDR1 reads SGHRS; CDR2 reads YFSETQ. V lost 0 bases and J 0 bases, leaving 9 bases between the germline ends. The CDR3 sequence: CASSLAKDATNEKLFF. In DNA form, the CDR3 reads TGCGCCAGCAGCTTGGCGAAGGATGCAACTAATGAAAAACTGTTTTTT.

J is TRBJ1-1 and V is TRBV4-1; a weak D match, TRBD1 (6 bases). From germline, CDR1 is MGHRA and CDR2 YSYEKL. CDR3 length equals 14 residues. The V gene lost 1 base and the J gene lost 7 bases, with 13 bases spanning the gap. The CDR3 nucleotides read TGCGCCAGCAGCCAAGGGCCGACAGGAGTTGAAGCTTTCTTT. Translating it yields CASSQGPTGVEAFF.

V usage is TRBV2 and J usage is TRBJ1-5, with D maybe TRBD1 (5 bases). Deletions cut 8 bases from V and 6 bases from J, with 14 bases between. The CDR3 sequence is 13 residues long. Germline V gene lookup returns CDR1 SNHLY and CDR2 FYNNEI. The CDR3 coding sequence is TGTGCCAGCGGCGCCGGGGCTGGTCAGCCCCAGCATTTT. It codes for CASGAGAGQPQHF.

The CDR3 reads CASSYDRGYGYTF. CDR3 in DNA: TGTGCCAGCAGTTACGACAGGGGTTATGGCTACACCTTC. The chain carries TRBV6-5 and TRBJ1-2, with 8 positions matching TRBD1. Germline V gene data show CDR1 as MNHEY and CDR2 as SVGAGI. The CDR3 extends over 13 amino acids. V trimming: 2 bases; J trimming: 5 bases; junction bases outside the gene matches: 1.

This chain joins TRBV16 and TRBJ2-3, with a possible D match to TRBD2 (6 bases). Trimming removed 4 bases at V and 5 bases at J, with 16 bases between. CDR3 length: 15 amino acids. Germline V gene lookup returns CDR1 KGHSY and CDR2 FQNENV. The CDR3 reads CASSPAEGRGDTQYF. CDR3 DNA sequence: TGTGCCAGCAGCCCGGCGGAGGGCCGAGGAGATACGCAGTATTTT.

The chain uses TRBV10-3 and TRBJ1-1, with D perhaps TRBD1 (5 bases). Germline loops: CDR1 ENHRY, CDR2 SYGVKD. With 1 base removed from V and 6 bases from J, the gap between germline ends came to 15 bases. The CDR3 spans 15 residues. The CDR3 DNA reads as TGTGCCATCAGTGAGTATGAAGGGGCAAAGGCTGAAGCTTTCTTT. Its translation: CAISEYEGAKAEAFF.

The J gene is TRBJ1-3, the V gene TRBV7-3; D is unclear. Germline V gives CDR1 SGHTA, CDR2 FQGTGA. The CDR3 consists of 13 residues. Deletions cut 0 bases from V and 8 bases from J, with 8 bases between. CDR3 nucleotide sequence: TGTGCCAGCAGCTTAACCCCTTTGCACACCATATATTTT. This gives the protein CASSLTPLHTIYF. Together with reference TRBV7-3 and TRBJ1-3, the CDR3 gives the full variable domain: GAGVSQTPSNKVTEKGKYVELRCDPISGHTALYWYRQSLGQGPEFLIYFQGTGAADDSGLPNDRFFAVRPEGSVSTLKIQRTERGDSAVYLCASSLTPLHTIYFGEGSWLTVV.

The gene calls are TRBV28 and TRBJ1-5; the match to TRBD1 covers 11 bases. The V segment lost 8 bases and the J segment 8 bases; nucleotides outside the gene matches: 2. This CDR3 comprises 12 residues. Germline lookup yields CDR1 MDHEN and CDR2 SYDVKM. The CDR3 is CASRDRGEPQHF. The CDR3 DNA follows: TGTGCCAGCCGGGACAGGGGGGAGCCCCAGCATTTT.

This chain connects TRBV6-1 to TRBJ1-2, with unresolved D. The CDR3 is 15 residues long. The V end was cut by 1 base, the J end by 4 bases, with 13 bases between. CDR1 is MNHNS and CDR2 is SASEGT in the germline V gene. The CDR3 is CASSEGPAPLYGYTF. The CDR3 DNA sequence: TGTGCCAGCAGTGAAGGGCCGGCACCCCTCTATGGCTACACCTTC.

This clone was seen just once. The chain recombines TRBV21-1 with TRBJ2-1; the DNA was not used to check the table's D call, TRBD2. TRBV21-1 is recorded as a pseudogene. The CDR3 runs to 14 residues. CDR3 loop: CASSKRGPSGEQFF. The CDR3 DNA follows: TGTGCCAGCAGCAAAAGGGGTCCTAGCGGGGAGCAGTTCTTC.

The rearrangement uses TRBV29-1 and TRBJ1-5, with unresolved D. The V gene's germline CDR1 is SQVTM and CDR2 ANQGSEA. The V gene lost 5 bases and the J gene lost 2 bases, with 16 bases spanning the gap. The CDR3 has 15 residues. This chain's CDR3 is CSVSDGVLGNQPQHF. The CDR3 DNA is TGCAGCGTTTCGGATGGGGTTTTGGGCAATCAGCCCCAGCATTTT.

The CDR3 DNA follows: TGTGCCAGCAGCCAAGCAGGGGCAAACACTGAAGCTTTCTTT. Its protein is CASSQAGANTEAFF. J is TRBJ1-1 and V is TRBV3-1 (or the pseudogene TRBV3-2); tentatively, D is TRBD1 (6 bases). The germline gives CDR1 LGHDT, CDR2 YNNKEL (reference sequence). V dropped 1 base and J dropped 2 bases, with 8 bases sitting between them. CDR3 length: 14 residues.

The genes are TRBV4-1 and TRBJ2-7; 9 bases map to TRBD1. The trim removed 2 bases at V and 5 bases at J, leaving 13 bases unmatched. Germline values: CDR1 MGHRA, CDR2 YSYEKL. The CDR3 consists of 17 residues. Written as DNA, the CDR3 is TGCGCCAGCAGCCAACTAGGACAGGGGCCGAAGGGGGACGAGCAGTACTTC. Protein: CASSQLGQGPKGDEQYF.

This chain connects TRBV13 to TRBJ1-4, with no clear D. Trimming cost V 0 bases and J 6 bases, with 14 bases left between them. The germline CDR1 and CDR2 sequences are PRHDT and FYEKMQ (reference sequence). This CDR3 contains 16 residues. The CDR3 DNA reads as TGTGCCAGCAGCTTAGGCCTAGGAACGGCAGATGAAAAACTGTTTTTT. Translation gives CASSLGLGTADEKLFF.

The genes are TRBV7-9 and TRBJ2-3; 8 nucleotides align to TRBD1. CDR1 is SEHNR, CDR2 FQNEAQ, per germline (reference sequence). The CDR3 has 16 amino acids. Trimming at V came to 4 bases and at J to 0 bases, leaving 6 bases not matched to a gene. This CDR3 reads CASSSLWTGSTDTQYF. In DNA form, the CDR3 reads TGTGCCAGCAGCTCCCTTTGGACAGGGAGCACAGATACGCAGTATTTT.

The rearrangement joins TRBV5-1 to TRBJ1-3; 12 bases agree with TRBD1. Germline CDR1 SGHRS, CDR2 YFSETQ. J was trimmed by 0 bases and V by 7 bases; bases with no gene match: 11. The CDR3 has 18 amino acids. CDR3 DNA: TGCGCCAGCGGGGGTGGGGGACAGGGGGCGAGCTCTGGAAACACCATATATTTT. This gives the protein CASGGGGQGASSGNTIYF.

This chain joins TRBV23-1 and TRBJ2-1, with 10 bases fitting TRBD2. TRBV23-1 is an ORF, with its function uncertain. J gave up 14 bases and V 8 bases, and 18 bases lay outside the gene matches. CDR3 length: 15 amino acids. The CDR3 DNA sequence: TGCGCCAGCTCTCCAAAACGGGGGCAGCGGGAGGGGGAGTTCTTC. Its translation is CASSPKRGQREGEFF.

The chain is built from TRBV28 and TRBJ2-1; D uncertain. CDR1 is MDHEN and CDR2 is SYDVKM in the germline V gene. Between the trimmed V and J ends, which lost 6 bases and 0 bases, there was a span of 9 bases. The CDR3 is 14 residues long. The CDR3 is CASRQFRSYNEQFF. DNA for the CDR3: TGTGCCAGCAGACAGTTCCGCTCCTACAATGAGCAGTTCTTC.

The J gene is TRBJ1-2, the V gene TRBV6-5; D call uncertain. Trimming took off 4 bases at V and 4 bases at J, with 7 bases between the two ends. The CDR3 contains 12 residues. Looked up from germline, CDR1 is MNHEY and CDR2 is SVGAGI. The CDR3 DNA sequence: TGTGCCAGCAGTTCAATGGGCTATGGCTACACCTTC. Translating it yields CASSSMGYGYTF.

The chain links TRBV11-3 to TRBJ1-1; 8 positions agree with TRBD1. This CDR3 has 14 amino acids. The junction had 3 bases not matched to a gene; V was cut back by 5 bases and J by 1 base. Germline V gives CDR1 SGHNT, CDR2 YENEEA. Here the CDR3 reads CASSTGQGNTEAFF. The CDR3 coding sequence is TGTGCCAGCAGCACAGGACAGGGGAACACTGAAGCTTTCTTT.

This clone has more than one count but fewer than ten. The chain recombines TRBV6-6 with TRBJ2-7; D uncertain. Deletions cut 10 bases from V and 1 base from J, with 14 bases between. The CDR3 length is 13 residues. Germline V gene sequence: CDR1 MNHNY, CDR2 SVGAGI (reference sequence). The CDR3 sequence: CATAPGRSYEQYF. The CDR3 bases are TGTGCCACCGCCCCGGGCAGGTCCTACGAGCAGTACTTC.

This chain connects TRBV3-1 (or the pseudogene TRBV3-2) to TRBJ2-1; 7 bases match TRBD2. Trimming cost V 3 bases and J 7 bases; bases outside gene matches: 12. CDR1 LGHDT and CDR2 YNNKEL come from the germline V gene (reference sequence). The CDR3 totals 16 residues. The CDR3 sequence: CASSQGGDPRVNEQFF. In nucleotides, the CDR3 is TGTGCCAGCAGCCAGGGGGGGGACCCCCGGGTTAATGAGCAGTTCTTC.

V and J are TRBV7-2 and TRBJ2-5; no reliable D call. The CDR3 has 14 amino acids. V was trimmed by 4 bases and J by 5 bases, leaving 14 bases between them. The germline V gene has CDR1 SGHTA and CDR2 FQGNSA. CDR3 bases: TGTGCCAGCAGCTCCTCCTTTGCCTCGGAGACCCAGTACTTC. It is translated as CASSSSFASETQYF. Filled out from reference TRBV7-2 and TRBJ2-5, the complete variable domain reads GAGVSQSPSNKVTEKGKDVELRCDPISGHTALYWYRQSLGQGLEFLIYFQGNSAPDKSGLPSDRFSAERTGGSVSTLTIQRTQQEDSAVYLCASSSSFASETQYFGPGTRLLVL.

The V gene is TRBV6-6, the J gene TRBJ1-2; 9 positions match TRBD1. The CDR3 extends over 14 amino acids. Germline V lookup: CDR1 MNHNY, CDR2 SVGAGI (reference sequence). The junction had 4 bases not matched to a gene; V was cut back by 2 bases and J by 6 bases. CDR3 nucleotides: TGTGCCAGCAGTTACACGACAGGGGGGAATGGCTACACCTTC. As protein: CASSYTTGGNGYTF.

This chain joins TRBV12-3 or TRBV12-4 and TRBJ1-1; D uncertain. V gave up 3 bases and J gave up 3 bases, with 8 bases separating them. This CDR3 spans 13 amino acids. CDR3 sequence: CASSFGRDTEAFF. DNA for the CDR3: TGTGCCAGCAGTTTTGGCCGGGACACTGAAGCTTTCTTT.

This chain connects TRBV10-1 to TRBJ1-2; TRBD1 is a possible D gene (5 bases). V was shortened by 5 bases and J by 5 bases, with 12 bases between the two germline ends. This CDR3 has 13 residues. Germline CDR1 WNHNN, CDR2 SYGVQD (reference sequence). CDR3 sequence reads: CASSPGLDYGYTF. CDR3 sequence (DNA): TGCGCCAGCAGTCCAGGGTTGGATTATGGCTACACCTTC.

This CDR3 is CASSILGNGNTEAFF. The CDR3 DNA sequence: TGTGCCAGTAGTATCTTGGGGAATGGGAACACTGAAGCTTTCTTT. The J gene is TRBJ1-1, the V gene TRBV19, with D hard to call. The length of the CDR3 is 15 residues. Germline V gives CDR1 LNHDA, CDR2 SQIVND (reference sequence). The ends were cut back, 3 bases at V and 1 base at J, with 12 bases in the middle. The full variable domain, its missing parts supplied by reference TRBV19 and TRBJ1-1, is DGGITQSPKYLFRKEGQNVTLSCEQNLNHDAMYWYRQDPGQGLRLIYYSQIVNDFQKGDIAEGYSVSREKKESFPLTVTSAQKNPTAFYLCASSILGNGNTEAFFGQGTRLTVV.

The chain is built from TRBV5-1 and TRBJ2-1; D remains unclear. The CDR3 is made up of 12 amino acids. Germline V gives CDR1 SGHRS, CDR2 YFSETQ. Trimming took 0 bases from V and 8 from J, leaving 6 bases between them. The DNA for the CDR3 is TGCGCCAGCAGCTTGGTCGGGTATGAGCAGTTCTTC. Its translation: CASSLVGYEQFF.

The J gene is TRBJ1-5, the V gene TRBV7-4; D gene ambiguous. Germline lookup yields CDR1 SGHVT and CDR2 SQSDAQ. Trimming removed 5 bases at V and 9 bases at J, with 17 bases between. The CDR3 covers 14 residues. CDR3 in DNA: TGTGCCAGCAGCCGTGCAGTCTCTGTTCGGCCCCAGCATTTT. Translation: CASSRAVSVRPQHF.

Comment on this clone: This sample also contains other DNA sequences that code for the same CDR3. The chain carries TRBV10-3 and TRBJ1-1, with 7 positions matching TRBD1. The CDR3 runs to 12 residues. V lost 2 bases and J lost 8; bases outside the gene matches: 2. Germline CDR1 ENHRY, CDR2 SYGVKD. This chain's CDR3 is CAISEGTAEAFF. Written as DNA, the CDR3 is TGTGCCATCAGTGAGGGGACAGCCGAAGCTTTCTTT.